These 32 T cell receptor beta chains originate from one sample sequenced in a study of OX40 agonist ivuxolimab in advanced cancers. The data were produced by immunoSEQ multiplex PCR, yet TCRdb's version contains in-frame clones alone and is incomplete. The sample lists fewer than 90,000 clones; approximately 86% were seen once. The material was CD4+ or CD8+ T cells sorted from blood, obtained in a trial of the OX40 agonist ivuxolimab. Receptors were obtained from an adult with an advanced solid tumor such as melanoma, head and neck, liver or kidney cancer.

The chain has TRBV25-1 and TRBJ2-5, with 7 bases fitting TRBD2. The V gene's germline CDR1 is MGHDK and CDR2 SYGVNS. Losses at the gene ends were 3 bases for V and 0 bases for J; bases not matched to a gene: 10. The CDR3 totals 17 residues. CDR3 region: CASSEGRSSGDQETQYF. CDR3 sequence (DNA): TGTGCCAGCAGTGAGGGGAGGTCTAGCGGAGACCAAGAGACCCAGTACTTC.

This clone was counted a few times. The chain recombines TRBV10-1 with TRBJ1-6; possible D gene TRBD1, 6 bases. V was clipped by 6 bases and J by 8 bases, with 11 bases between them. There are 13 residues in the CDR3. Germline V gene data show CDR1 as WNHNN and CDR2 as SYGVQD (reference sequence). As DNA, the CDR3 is TGCGCCAGCAGGGAGGACAGTGATTCACCCCTCCACTTT. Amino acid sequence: CASREDSDSPLHF.

The CDR3 is CASSPIYLSGTGNEKLFF. The CDR3 DNA reads as TGTGCCAGCTCACCGATCTACCTGAGCGGGACAGGGAACGAAAAACTGTTTTTT. V usage is TRBV18 and J usage is TRBJ1-4, with TRBD1 matching 9 bases. Germline trimming cut 3 bases from V and 8 bases from J; bases unmatched to any gene: 16. Germline loops: CDR1 KGHSH, CDR2 LQKENI. CDR3 length: 18 residues.

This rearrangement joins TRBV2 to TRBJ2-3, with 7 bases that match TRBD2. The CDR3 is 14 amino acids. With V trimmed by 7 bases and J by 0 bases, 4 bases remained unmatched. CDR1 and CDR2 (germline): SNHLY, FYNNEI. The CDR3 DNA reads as TGTGCCAGCACCGGACTAGTAAGCACAGATACGCAGTATTTT. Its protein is CASTGLVSTDTQYF.

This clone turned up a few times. In nucleotides, the CDR3 is TGTGCCACCAGCGCCCCACGGGGGGGGACAGGGGATGAAAAACTGTTTTTT. Protein sequence: CATSAPRGGTGDEKLFF. V gene TRBV15 combines with J gene TRBJ1-4; 10 bases agree with TRBD1. There are 17 residues in the CDR3. Trimming removed 5 bases from V and 6 bases from J; junction bases left unmatched: 12. Germline assignment: CDR1 LNHNV and CDR2 YYDKDF (reference sequence).

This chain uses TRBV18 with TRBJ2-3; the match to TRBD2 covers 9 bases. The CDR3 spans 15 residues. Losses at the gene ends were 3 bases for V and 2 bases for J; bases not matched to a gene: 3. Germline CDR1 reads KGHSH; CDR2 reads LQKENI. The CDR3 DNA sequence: TGTGCCAGCTCACCGTTAGCGGGGGTCACAGATACGCAGTATTTT. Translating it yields CASSPLAGVTDTQYF.

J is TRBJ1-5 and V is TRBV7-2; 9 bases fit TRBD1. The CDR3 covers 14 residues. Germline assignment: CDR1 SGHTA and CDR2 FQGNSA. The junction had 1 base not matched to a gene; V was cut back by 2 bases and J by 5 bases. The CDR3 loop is CASSLRQGDQPQHF. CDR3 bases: TGTGCCAGCAGCTTACGACAGGGGGATCAGCCCCAGCATTTT.

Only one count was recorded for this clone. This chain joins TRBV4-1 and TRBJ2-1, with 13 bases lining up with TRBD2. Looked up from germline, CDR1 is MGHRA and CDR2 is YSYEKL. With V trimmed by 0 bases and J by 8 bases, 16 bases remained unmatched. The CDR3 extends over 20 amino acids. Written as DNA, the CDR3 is TGCGCCAGCAGCCAAGACTCCTTAGTCTATACTAGCGGGGGGGCGTATGAGCAGTTCTTC. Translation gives CASSQDSLVYTSGGAYEQFF.

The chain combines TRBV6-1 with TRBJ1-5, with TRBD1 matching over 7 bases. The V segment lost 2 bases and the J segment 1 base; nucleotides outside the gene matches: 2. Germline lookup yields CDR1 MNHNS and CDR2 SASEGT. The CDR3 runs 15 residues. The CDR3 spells CASSEQGVSNQPQHF. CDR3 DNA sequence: TGTGCCAGCAGTGAACAGGGGGTAAGCAATCAGCCCCAGCATTTT.

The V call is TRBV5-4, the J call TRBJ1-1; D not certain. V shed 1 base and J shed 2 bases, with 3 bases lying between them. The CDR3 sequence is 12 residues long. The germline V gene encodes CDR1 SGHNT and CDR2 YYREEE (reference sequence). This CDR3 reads CASSLRNTEAFF. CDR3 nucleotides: TGTGCCAGCAGCTTGAGAAACACTGAAGCTTTCTTT.

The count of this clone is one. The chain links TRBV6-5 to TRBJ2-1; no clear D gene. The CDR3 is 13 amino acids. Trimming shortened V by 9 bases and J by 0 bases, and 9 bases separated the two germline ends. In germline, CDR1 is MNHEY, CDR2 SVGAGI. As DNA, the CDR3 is TGTGCCAGTGTGAAGAGCTCCTACAATGAGCAGTTCTTC. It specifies CASVKSSYNEQFF.

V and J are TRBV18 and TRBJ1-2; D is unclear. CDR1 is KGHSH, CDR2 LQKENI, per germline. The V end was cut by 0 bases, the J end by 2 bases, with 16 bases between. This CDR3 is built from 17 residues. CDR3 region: CASSPPSQLGSNYGYTF. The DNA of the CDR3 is TGTGCCAGCTCACCACCTTCACAGCTGGGGTCCAACTATGGCTACACCTTC.

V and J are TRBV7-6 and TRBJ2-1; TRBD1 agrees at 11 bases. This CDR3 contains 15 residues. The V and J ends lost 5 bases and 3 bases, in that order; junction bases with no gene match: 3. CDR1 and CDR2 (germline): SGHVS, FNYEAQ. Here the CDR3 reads CASSPGTGGYNEQFF. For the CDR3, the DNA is TGTGCCAGCAGCCCTGGGACAGGGGGCTACAATGAGCAGTTCTTC.

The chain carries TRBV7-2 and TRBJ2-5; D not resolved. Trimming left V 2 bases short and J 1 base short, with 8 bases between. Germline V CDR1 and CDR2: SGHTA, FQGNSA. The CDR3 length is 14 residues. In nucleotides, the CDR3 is TGTGCCAGCAGCTTAACATTCTCCCAAGAGACCCAGTACTTC. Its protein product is CASSLTFSQETQYF.

CDR3 residues: CASSRPGQTFKETQYF. CDR3 nucleotides: TGCGCCAGCAGCCGCCCCGGACAGACATTTAAAGAGACCCAGTACTTC. This chain links TRBV4-1 with TRBJ2-5; a possible D gene is TRBD1 (6 bases). CDR1 and CDR2 (germline): MGHRA, YSYEKL. The CDR3 consists of 16 residues. The germline V and J ends were trimmed by 4 bases and 3 bases, with 18 bases remaining between them.

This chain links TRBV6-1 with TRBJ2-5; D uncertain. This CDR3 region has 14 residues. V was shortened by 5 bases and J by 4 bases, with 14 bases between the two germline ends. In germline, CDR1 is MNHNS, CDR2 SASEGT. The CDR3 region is CASSRLGMGETQYF. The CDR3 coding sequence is TGTGCCAGCAGTCGGCTAGGGATGGGAGAGACCCAGTACTTC.

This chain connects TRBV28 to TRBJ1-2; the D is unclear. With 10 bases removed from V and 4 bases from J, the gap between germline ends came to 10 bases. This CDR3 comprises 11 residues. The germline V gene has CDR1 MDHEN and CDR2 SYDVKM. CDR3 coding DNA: TGTGCCACCTCAGCCTTCTATGGCTACACCTTC. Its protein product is CATSAFYGYTF.

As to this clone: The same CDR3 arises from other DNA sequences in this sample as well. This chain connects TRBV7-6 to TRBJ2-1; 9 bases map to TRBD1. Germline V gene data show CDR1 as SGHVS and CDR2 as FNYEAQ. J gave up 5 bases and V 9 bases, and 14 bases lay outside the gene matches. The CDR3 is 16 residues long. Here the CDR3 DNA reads TGTGCCAGTAGCGCAACGAGACAGGGGGTGGACAATGAGCAGTTCTTC. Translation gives CASSATRQGVDNEQFF.

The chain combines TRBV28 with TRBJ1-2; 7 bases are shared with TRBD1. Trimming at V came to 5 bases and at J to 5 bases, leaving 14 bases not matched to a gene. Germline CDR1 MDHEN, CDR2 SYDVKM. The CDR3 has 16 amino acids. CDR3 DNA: TGTGCCAGCAGTGTACTACCGGGACAGTGGAATTATGGCTACACCTTC. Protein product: CASSVLPGQWNYGYTF.

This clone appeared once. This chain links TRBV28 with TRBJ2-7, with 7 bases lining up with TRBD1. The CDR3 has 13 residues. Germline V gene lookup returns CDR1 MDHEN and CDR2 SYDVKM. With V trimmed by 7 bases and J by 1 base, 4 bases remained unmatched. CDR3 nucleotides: TGTGCCAGCAATACGGGACAGTCCTACGAGCAGTACTTC. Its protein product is CASNTGQSYEQYF.

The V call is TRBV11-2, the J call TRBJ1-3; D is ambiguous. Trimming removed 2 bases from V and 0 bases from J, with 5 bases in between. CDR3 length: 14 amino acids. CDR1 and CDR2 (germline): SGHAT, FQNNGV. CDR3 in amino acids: CASSLISSGNTIYF. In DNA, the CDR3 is TGTGCCAGCAGCTTAATCTCCTCTGGAAACACCATATATTTT.

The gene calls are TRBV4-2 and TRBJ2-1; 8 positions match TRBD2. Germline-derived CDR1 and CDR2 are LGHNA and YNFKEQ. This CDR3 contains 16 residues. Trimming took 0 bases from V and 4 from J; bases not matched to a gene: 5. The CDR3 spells CASSQDGSGVYNEQFF. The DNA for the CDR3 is TGTGCCAGCAGCCAAGATGGTAGCGGGGTTTACAATGAGCAGTTCTTC.

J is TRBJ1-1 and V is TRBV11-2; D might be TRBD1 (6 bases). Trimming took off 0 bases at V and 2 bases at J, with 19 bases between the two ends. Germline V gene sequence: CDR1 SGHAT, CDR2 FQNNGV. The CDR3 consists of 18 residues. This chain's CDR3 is CASSLEGRGPGGNTEAFF. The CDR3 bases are TGTGCCAGCAGCTTAGAAGGCAGGGGCCCGGGGGGTAACACTGAAGCTTTCTTT.

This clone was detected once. The CDR3 nucleotides read TGTGCCAGCAGCTCGGAGGGACACAACTACGAGCAGTACGTC. Amino acids: CASSSEGHNYEQYV. The rearrangement links TRBV6-5 to TRBJ2-7, with D perhaps matching TRBD1 or TRBD2 (6 bases each). Germline CDR1 reads MNHEY; CDR2 reads SVGAGI. There are 14 residues in the CDR3. V gave up 6 bases and J gave up 3 bases, with 15 bases separating them.

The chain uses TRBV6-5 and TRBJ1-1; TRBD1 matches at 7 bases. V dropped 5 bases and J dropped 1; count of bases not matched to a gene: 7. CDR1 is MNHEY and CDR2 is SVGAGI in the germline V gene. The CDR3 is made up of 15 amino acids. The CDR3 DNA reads TGTGCCAGCAGTCCGCCGACAGGGCGGAACACTGAAGCTTTCTTT. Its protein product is CASSPPTGRNTEAFF.

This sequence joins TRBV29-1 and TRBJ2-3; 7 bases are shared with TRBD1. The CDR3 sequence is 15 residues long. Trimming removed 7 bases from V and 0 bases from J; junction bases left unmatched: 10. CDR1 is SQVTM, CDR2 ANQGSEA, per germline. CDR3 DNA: TGCAGCGGATCCGAAGGGGGCGCAAGCACAGATACGCAGTATTTT. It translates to CSGSEGGASTDTQYF.

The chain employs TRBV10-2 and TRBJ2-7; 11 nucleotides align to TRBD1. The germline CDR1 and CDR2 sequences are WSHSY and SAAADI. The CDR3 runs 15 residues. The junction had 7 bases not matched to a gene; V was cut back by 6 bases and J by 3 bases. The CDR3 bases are TGCGCCAGCAGCGGACAGGGGGCGGGGCGCTACGAGCAGTACGTC. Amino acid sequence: CASSGQGAGRYEQYV.

Here the CDR3 reads CASSLGQGGGYTF. The CDR3 bases are TGTGCCAGCAGCTTAGGACAGGGCGGAGGCTACACCTTC. The rearrangement joins TRBV7-3 to TRBJ1-2, with 8 bases aligning to TRBD1. Per the germline V gene, CDR1 is SGHTA and CDR2 is FQGTGA. The V and J ends lost 2 bases and 8 bases, in that order; junction bases with no gene match: 4. The CDR3 is 13 amino acids.

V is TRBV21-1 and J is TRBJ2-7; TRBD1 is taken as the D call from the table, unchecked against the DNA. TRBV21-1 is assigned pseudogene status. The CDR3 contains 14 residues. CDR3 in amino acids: CASSQDRVRYEQYF. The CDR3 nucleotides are TGTGCCAGCAGCCAGGACAGGGTAAGATACGAGCAGTACTTC.

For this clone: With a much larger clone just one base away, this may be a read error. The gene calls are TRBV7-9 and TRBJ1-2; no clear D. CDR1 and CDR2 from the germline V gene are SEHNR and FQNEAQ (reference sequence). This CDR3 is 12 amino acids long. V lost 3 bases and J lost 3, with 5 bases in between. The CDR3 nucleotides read TGTGCCAGCAGCTTTGAAGACTATGGCTACACCTTC. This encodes CASSFEDYGYTF.

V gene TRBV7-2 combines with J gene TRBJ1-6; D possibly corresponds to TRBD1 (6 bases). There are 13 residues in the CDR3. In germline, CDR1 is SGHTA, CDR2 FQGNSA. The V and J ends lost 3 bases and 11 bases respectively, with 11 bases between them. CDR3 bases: TGTGCCAGCAGCTTCGCAGGGGATCCACCCCTCCACTTT. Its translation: CASSFAGDPPLHF.

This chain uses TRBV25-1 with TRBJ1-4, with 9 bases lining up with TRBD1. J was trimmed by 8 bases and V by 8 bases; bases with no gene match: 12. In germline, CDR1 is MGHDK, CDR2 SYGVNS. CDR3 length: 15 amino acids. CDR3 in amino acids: CASGEPGDRVEKLFF. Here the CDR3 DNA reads TGTGCCAGCGGAGAACCCGGGGACAGGGTGGAAAAACTGTTTTTT.